The T cell receptor (beta chain) described here comes from a study of T-cell memory formation after mild COVID-19 (dated by TCRdb to about 2021). Looking at the study overall: TCR sequence clusters from the two donors were largely donor specific. Two young, previously healthy adult volunteers made up the cohort, one male and one female. In a couple of donors, T-cell clones that expanded and contracted after mild COVID-19 were tracked by sequencing TCRalpha and TCRbeta repertoires over time. Broader findings and caveats from the paper: The second-wave clones that peaked on day 37 were not confirmed to be SARS-CoV-2 specific. Only a couple of mild cases were covered by the study, and larger cohorts that include severe cases with pre-infection samples were considered necessary. Clones contracting from day 15 to 85 had balanced CD4/CD8 phenotypes, while a second wave expanding from day 15 to 37 was biased towards CD4+. Contracting CD4+ clones were located mainly in the CM and EM memory subsets, whereas CD8+ clones were found to be enriched in EMRA. Some responding clones were found in pre-infection memory, which suggests that pre-existing cross-reactive memory T cells took part in the SARS-CoV-2 response.

The germline V gene encodes CDR1 SGHTA and CDR2 FQGNSA. The CDR3 runs 13 amino acids, cysteine and phenylalanine included. The sequence is cut down to CDR3 DNA, 39 bases in frame from base 1. V is reduced by 3 bases and J by 0 bases, leaving a spacing of 3 bases between them. Sequencing instrument: Illumina NovaSeq 6000. Using 5'RACE with constant-segment primers, TCRalpha and TCRbeta cDNA libraries were constructed, with sample barcodes and unique molecular identifiers added in the process. Trizol reagent was used to extract RNA from every sample. Amplification of the libraries took two PCR steps, and the second step added a second sample barcode plus Illumina TruSeq adapters. Libraries were sequenced on an Illumina NovaSeq with 2 x 150 bp paired-end reads. On the study's bioinformatics: The reads were demultiplexed and collapsed into UMI-guided consensus sequences using migec v1.2.7. With mixcr v2.1.11, UMI consensuses were aligned to TRA and TRB V and J templates and assembled into clonotypes. A clonotype was counted as expanded or contracted only if both edgeR and NoisET called the change significant, with noise models trained on biological replicates. For edgeR calls, the cutoffs were a false discovery rate-adjusted p below 0.01 and a log2 fold-change threshold of 1. PCA with hierarchical clustering of max-normalized trajectories of the 1000 most abundant clonotypes was used as exploratory dynamics analysis. Separately sequenced CD4+ and CD8+ repertoires were used to assign a CD4 or CD8 phenotype to each responding clone. TCRdb reworked the public reads: Q25 trimming with fastp, MiXCR clone assembly, productive beta chains retained. Each record represents a unique CDR3 protein, reported with the most common genes and DNA among its rows. The V and J calls here are based on TCRdb, not the publication. The sample table holds 110,000 or so distinct CDR3 sequences, of which approximately 21% were seen once. The top ten constitute roughly 40% of the sample.

For this clonotype: The antigen it binds to is not known. Qualities for individual bases were not recorded, and no much larger clone is one base off.

Ficoll-Paque density gradient centrifugation was the method used to isolate PBMCs. The origin of this receptor is a young man who had mild COVID-19 (a few samples of this study predate the infection). The sample titles of this study are shuffled in the database, so cell type and time point are left out; the donor was told from shared clones. Material for sequencing was PBMCs or a T cell subset sorted from them (not recorded which). Recombination connected TRBV7-2 to TRBJ1-5, with the D gene uncertain. The CDR3 in this case is CASSFNSNQPQHF. The DNA is TGTGCCAGCAGCTTTAATAGCAATCAGCCCCAGCATTTT.